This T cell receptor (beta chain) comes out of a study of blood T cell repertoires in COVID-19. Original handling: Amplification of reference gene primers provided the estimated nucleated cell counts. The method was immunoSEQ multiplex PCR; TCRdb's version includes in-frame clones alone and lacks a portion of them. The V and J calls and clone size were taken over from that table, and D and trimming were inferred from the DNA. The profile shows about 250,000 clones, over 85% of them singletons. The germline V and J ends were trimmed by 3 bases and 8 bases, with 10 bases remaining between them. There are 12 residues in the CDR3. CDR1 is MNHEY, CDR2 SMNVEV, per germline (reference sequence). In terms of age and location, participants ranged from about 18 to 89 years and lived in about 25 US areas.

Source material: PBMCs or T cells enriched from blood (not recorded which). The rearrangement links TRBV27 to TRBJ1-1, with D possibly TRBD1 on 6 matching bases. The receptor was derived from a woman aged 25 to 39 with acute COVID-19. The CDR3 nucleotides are TGTGCCAGCAGTTTCGGCAGGGGCGAAGCTTTCTTT. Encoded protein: CASSFGRGEAFF.